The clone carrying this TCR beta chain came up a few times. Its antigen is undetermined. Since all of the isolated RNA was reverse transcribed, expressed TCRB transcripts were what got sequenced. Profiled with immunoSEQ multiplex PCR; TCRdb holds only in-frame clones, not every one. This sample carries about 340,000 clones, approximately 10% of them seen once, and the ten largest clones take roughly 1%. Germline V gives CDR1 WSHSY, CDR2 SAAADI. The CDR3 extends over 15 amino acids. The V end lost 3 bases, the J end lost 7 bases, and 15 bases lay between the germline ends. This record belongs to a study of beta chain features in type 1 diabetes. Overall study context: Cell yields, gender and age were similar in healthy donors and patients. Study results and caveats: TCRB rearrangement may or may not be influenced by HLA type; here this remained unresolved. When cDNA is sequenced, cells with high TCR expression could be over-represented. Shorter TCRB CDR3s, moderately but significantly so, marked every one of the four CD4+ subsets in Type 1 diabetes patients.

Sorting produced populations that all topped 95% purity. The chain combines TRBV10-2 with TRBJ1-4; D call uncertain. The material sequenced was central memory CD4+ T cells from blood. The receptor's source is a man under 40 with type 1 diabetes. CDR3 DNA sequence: TGCGCCAGCAGTGATATAAACCTGGGTGGTGAAAAACTGTTTTTT. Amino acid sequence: CASSDINLGGEKLFF.